This T cell receptor (beta chain) was sequenced for a study of cytomegalovirus exposure and HLA in healthy donors. This CDR3 is 16 amino acids long. V lost 2 bases and J lost 6, with 20 bases in between. The germline V gene encodes CDR1 MNHEY and CDR2 SMNVEV (reference sequence). 13 Jbeta primers and 60 Vbeta primers were used for the PCR. Data came from immunoSEQ multiplex PCR; TCRdb stores just in-frame clones and leaves some out. The sample includes about 200,000 clones, approximately 78% of them seen just once. General study points: The authors confirmed in vitro that a few CMV-associated chains were specific for CMV antigens.

Note on this clone: Its antigen is as yet unknown.

The sequence came from a woman between 35 and 50 years old in good health and CMV-seronegative. Input material: PBMCs. The chain recombines TRBV27 with TRBJ2-7; perhaps TRBD1 as D (6 bases). CDR3 in amino acids: CASSLNSWQGISEQYF. DNA for the CDR3: TGTGCCAGCAGTTTAAATTCTTGGCAGGGGATTAGCGAGCAGTACTTC.